This TCR beta chain was sequenced in a study of T-cell memory formation after mild COVID-19. General observations from the study: CD4/CD8 balance held among clones contracting day 15 to 85, and later expanders leaned CD4+. Researchers report contracting CD4+ clones mostly in CM and EM, with CD8+ clones in EMRA.

MiXCR, applied by TCRdb to the 5' RACE reads, yields one record per CDR3 protein. The sample has hundreds of thousands of distinct CDR3 sequences, approximately 24% seen once. The CDR3 has 13 residues. Germline CDR1 is KGHSH and CDR2 is LQKENI. The V end lost 1 base, the J end lost 10 bases, and 11 bases lay between the germline ends. Points on this clonotype: No antigen is known for it.

Sequencing was done on a sample of PBMCs or a T cell subset sorted from them (not recorded which). This sequence joins TRBV18 and TRBJ2-1; D is unresolved. The TCR comes from an adult woman who had mild COVID-19 (a few samples of this study predate the infection). Cell type and time point are not known. CDR3 coding DNA: TGTGCCAGCTCACCACAGGGTAAGGCCGAGCAGTTCTTC. This encodes CASSPQGKAEQFF.